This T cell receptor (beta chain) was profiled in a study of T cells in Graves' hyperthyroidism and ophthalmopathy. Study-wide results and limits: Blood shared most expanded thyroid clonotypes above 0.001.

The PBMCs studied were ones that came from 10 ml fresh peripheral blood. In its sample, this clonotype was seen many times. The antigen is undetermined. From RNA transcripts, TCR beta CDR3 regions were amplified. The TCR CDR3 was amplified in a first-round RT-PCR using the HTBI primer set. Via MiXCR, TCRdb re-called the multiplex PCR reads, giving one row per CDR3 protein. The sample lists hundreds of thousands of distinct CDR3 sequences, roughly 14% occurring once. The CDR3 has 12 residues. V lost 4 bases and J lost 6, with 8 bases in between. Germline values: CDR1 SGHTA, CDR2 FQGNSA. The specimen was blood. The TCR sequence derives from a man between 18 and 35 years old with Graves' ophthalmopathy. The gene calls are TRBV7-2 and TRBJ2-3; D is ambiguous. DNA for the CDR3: TGTGCCAGCAGCTCTCTCTGGGATACGCAGTATTTT. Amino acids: CASSSLWDTQYF.